This T cell receptor beta chain was found in a study of cytomegalovirus exposure and HLA in healthy donors. Points from the study as a whole: One later analysis, an examination of the 120 validation repertoires, found that first-cohort TCR clusters tended to co-occur in them.

The V segment lost 10 bases and the J segment 4 bases; nucleotides outside the gene matches: 5. There are 12 residues in the CDR3. The germline CDR1 and CDR2 sequences are SNHLY and FYNNEI. The assay was immunoSEQ multiplex PCR, and TCRdb's table has in-frame clones only and misses some. Of about 140,000 clones listed, around 93% are singletons. A remark on this clone: Its antigen is unknown.

The sequencing sample was made of PBMCs. The sequence derives from a man aged 18 to 30 in good health and CMV-seropositive. V and J are TRBV2 and TRBJ2-3, with 7 bases fitting TRBD2. The CDR3 reads CATRAGPDTQYF. CDR3 nucleotides: TGTGCCACTAGAGCGGGACCAGATACGCAGTATTTT.